The source of this T cell receptor beta chain is a study of shared clonotypes between healthy human individuals. Study observations and caveats: Incompleteness in sorted-subset sequencing, despite large depth, was shown by rarefaction.

As regards this clone: Its antigen remains unknown.

Execution of the assay was at deep level. Sorted-subset replicate PCR reactions contained about 200 ng DNA, corresponding to tens of thousands of T cell genomes. TCRdb's table, derived via immunoSEQ multiplex PCR, lists solely in-frame clones and lacks some. The data hold about 2.4 million clones, with 80% to 95% observed a single time. The CDR3 totals 14 residues. Deletions cut 4 bases from V and 4 bases from J, with 14 bases between. Germline V CDR1 and CDR2: SEHNR, FQNEAQ (reference sequence). The genes are TRBV7-9 and TRBJ2-7; D gene ambiguous. Sequenced input: naive CD4+ T cells from PBMCs. Subset here: CD45RA+ positively selected. The receptor's source is a man between 18 and 29 years old in good health. Some clones in this sample may be carry-over from other donors' samples. The CDR3 spells CASSYFGQWYEQYF. CDR3 sequence (DNA): TGTGCCAGCAGCTACTTTGGGCAATGGTACGAGCAGTACTTC. The whole variable domain, remainder taken from reference TRBV7-9 and TRBJ2-7, is DTGVSQNPRHKITKRGQNVTFRCDPISEHNRLYWYRQTLGQGPEFLTYFQNEAQLEKSRLLSDRFSAERPKGSFSTLEIQRTEQGDSAMYLCASSYFGQWYEQYFGPGTRLTVT.